The 9 T cell receptor beta chains presented below share a single source sample, sequenced in a study of CXCR3-negative and CXCR3-positive naive CD8 T cells. Whole-study results and caveats: When CXCR3-positive naive cells were set against CXCR3-negative naive cells, the former had more hydrophobic TRB CDR3s.

Their specific antigens are unknown. The study made its TRB cDNA libraries by 5' RACE, adding UMI labels. For each CDR3 protein, TCRdb gives one entry from its re-call of the 5' RACE reads, without DNA. The clone table shows about 85,000 distinct CDR3 sequences, with the ten largest holding approximately 0.82%. The sample taken for sequencing was naive CXCR3+ CD8+ T cells from blood. Subset of the sample: CD45RO-CCR7+CD27+CD95- naive CD8+ T cells expressing CXCR3 (TNR3+). The receptors derive from a human donor in good health. Some clones in this sample may be carry-over from other donors' samples.

The V gene is TRBV11-2, the J gene TRBJ2-3; TCRdb proposes TRBD2, but this gene call is untestable without DNA. This CDR3 comprises 15 residues. Germline V gene lookup returns CDR1 SGHAT and CDR2 FQNNGV. CDR3 protein: CASSFRGRGFDTQYF.

The chain joins TRBV6-6 to TRBJ2-3; as DNA is missing, the TRBD2 call by TCRdb cannot be tested. The CDR3 length is 14 residues. Germline V gives CDR1 MNHNY, CDR2 SVGAGI (reference sequence). CDR3 region: CASSYGIAGGLEYF.

The chain combines TRBV7-2 with TRBJ2-7; TCRdb proposes TRBD1, but this gene call is untestable without DNA. This CDR3 is 14 amino acids long. Germline V gives CDR1 SGHTA, CDR2 FQGNSA. The CDR3 region is CASSLVLREGEQYF. Drawing the rest from reference TRBV7-2 and TRBJ2-7, the complete variable domain is GAGVSQSPSNKVTEKGKDVELRCDPISGHTALYWYRQSLGQGLEFLIYFQGNSAPDKSGLPSDRFSAERTGGSVSTLTIQRTQQEDSAVYLCASSLVLREGEQYFGPGTRLTVT.

The chain couples TRBV7-2 to TRBJ2-7; TCRdb's D call, TRBD1, is unchecked because there is no DNA. This CDR3 contains 15 residues. Germline assignment: CDR1 SGHTA and CDR2 FQGNSA. CDR3 region: CASSRRALDPYEQYF. The full variable domain, completed using reference TRBV7-2 and TRBJ2-7, is GAGVSQSPSNKVTEKGKDVELRCDPISGHTALYWYRQSLGQGLEFLIYFQGNSAPDKSGLPSDRFSAERTGGSVSTLTIQRTQQEDSAVYLCASSRRALDPYEQYFGPGTRLTVT.

The J gene is TRBJ2-1, the V gene TRBV5-4. Germline CDR1 is SGHNT and CDR2 is YYREEE (reference sequence). The CDR3 spans 16 residues. Here the CDR3 reads CASSSRLGADYNEQFF.

The chain uses TRBV6-5 and TRBJ1-1; the D call of TRBD1 rests on TCRdb alone, since no DNA is present to check it. Looked up from germline, CDR1 is MNHEY and CDR2 is SVGAGI. CDR3 length: 13 residues. The CDR3 protein is CASGQGDGTEAFF.

The chain uses TRBV28 and TRBJ2-1; TCRdb selects TRBD1, and the lack of DNA leaves this call unchecked. Germline V gives CDR1 MDHEN, CDR2 SYDVKM. This CDR3 is 13 amino acids long. The CDR3 sequence is CASSPLTYNEQFF.

V and J are TRBV28 and TRBJ1-4; TCRdb's D call of TRBD1 is untestable without DNA. Germline lookup yields CDR1 MDHEN and CDR2 SYDVKM. The CDR3 has 16 amino acids. CDR3 sequence: CASRQDRFSTNEKLFF.

The J gene is TRBJ2-7, the V gene TRBV27; the D call from TCRdb, TRBD1, cannot be confirmed without DNA. Germline CDR1 and CDR2: MNHEY and SMNVEV (reference sequence). CDR3 length: 13 residues. The CDR3 here is CASSSGRAYEQYF.